Included here is one TCR beta chain sequence, with context. Its target is unknown. This sample was included in a study of radiotherapy plus CTLA-4 blockade in lung cancer. Study-level information: Disease control was achieved by 31% of patients, and objective responses by about 17%.

Whole-study findings and limits: Tumor-derived TCR clones expanded in blood after radiotherapy plus ipilimumab.

CDR1 MNHEY and CDR2 SVGAGI come from the germline V gene. This CDR3 region has 15 residues. The ends lost 6 bases at V and 2 bases at J; junction bases unmatched: 8. Assay: immunoSEQ multiplex PCR; the TCRdb copy retains only in-frame clones and omits some. The sample shows over 85,000 clones, 65% to 80% of them seen only once. The material sequenced was peripheral blood, taken from a patient treated with radiotherapy plus ipilimumab. The source of this sequence is a human donor with non-small cell lung cancer who had a partial response to radiotherapy plus ipilimumab. Some clones in this sample may be carry-over from other donors' samples. The V gene is TRBV6-5, the J gene TRBJ1-2, with 8 bases fitting TRBD1. The DNA of the CDR3 is TGTGCCAGCAGGCCCCAGGGGGCGCAAAACTATGGCTACACCTTC. Translation: CASRPQGAQNYGYTF.